This TCR beta chain was recovered during a study of T cell responses to AZD1222 COVID-19 vaccine. Method: immunoSEQ multiplex PCR; TCRdb's copy keeps in-frame clones and lacks some. The table lists 150,000 to 200,000 clones, over 80% of them singletons. V gave up 7 bases and J gave up 0 bases, with 13 bases separating them. Germline CDR1 reads SQVTM; CDR2 reads ANQGSEA. The CDR3 sequence is 13 residues long. This sequence originates from an adult in good health. The input for sequencing was peripheral blood, taken on day 0 of MenACWY control vaccination. The chain employs TRBV29-1 and TRBJ2-7; weak D call: TRBD2 (5 bases). This CDR3 is CSARAGRSYEQYF. The CDR3 DNA is TGCAGCGCGCGGGCGGGCCGCTCCTACGAGCAGTACTTC.